The TCR beta chain under discussion was sequenced for a study of T cell repertoires in cytomegalovirus infection. Overall study: Recently identified HLA-C-restricted CMV epitopes were used, and well-studied HLA-B-restricted CMV epitopes were used as well. Both CMV infection and a matching HLA type were indicated by public TCR beta signatures. Study-level findings and limits: Accumulated public TCR beta family frequency recognized individuals carrying CMV together with the relevant HLA. Predominance within the ex vivo response was attributable to HLA-C-restricted CMV-specific TCR beta clonotypes.

TCRdb independently ran MiXCR on the reads; one entry per CDR3 protein. The profile covers fewer than 900,000 distinct CDR3 sequences, with about 29% appearing a single time and around 13% taken by the ten largest. This clonotype was seen more than once but under ten times. What it binds is not known. The CDR3 is 12 residues long. Deletions cut 5 bases from V and 6 bases from J, with 11 bases between. CDR1 SGHAT and CDR2 FQNNGV come from the germline V gene. The clonotype comes from a human donor in good health (CMV status not recorded). Some clones in this sample may be carry-over from other donors' samples. The chain is built from TRBV11-2 and TRBJ2-7; no firm D call. The sequencing here drew on cultured CD8+ T cells from PBMCs, taken from culture after CMV antigen stimulation. The chain's CDR3 is CASSASRSEQYV. The CDR3 bases are TGTGCCAGCAGCGCCTCCCGGAGCGAGCAGTACGTC.